This T cell receptor beta chain is from a study of blood T cell repertoires in COVID-19. Assay used: immunoSEQ multiplex PCR; TCRdb lists only in-frame clones, some missing. In the table there are tens of thousands of clones, around four fifths of which are singletons. Comments on this clone: At one boundary the junction diverges from the germline segment, which might be a read error.

CDR3 size: 14 residues. In germline, CDR1 is SGHTA, CDR2 FQGNSA. Sequenced: peripheral blood. The chain recombines TRBV7-2 with TRBJ1-2, with D tentatively TRBD1 (5 bases). This clonotype originated in a human donor in a cohort sampled during active COVID-19. The CDR3 here is CANSLNPGNYGYTF. CDR3 DNA sequence: TGTGCCAACAGCTTAAACCCAGGGAACTATGGCTACACCTTC.